This TCR beta chain originates from a study of CD8 T cells in ankylosing spondylitis. This clonotype was counted at least ten times. V dropped 4 bases and J dropped 2; count of bases not matched to a gene: 6. This CDR3 comprises 15 residues. The germline gives CDR1 SEHNR, CDR2 FQNEAQ (reference sequence). A single record per CDR3 protein comes from TCRdb applying MiXCR to the 5' RACE reads. Of fewer than 150,000 distinct CDR3 sequences in the sample, 6% to 8% were seen once. The sample taken for sequencing was blood, either unsorted or a sorted T cell fraction (not recorded which). This TCR derives from a female donor with ankylosing spondylitis or in good health (not recorded which). V and J are TRBV7-9 and TRBJ1-2; TRBD1 aligns across 8 bases. CDR3 residues: CASSSLGQVNYGYTF. DNA of the CDR3: TGTGCCAGCAGCTCCTTGGGACAGGTGAACTATGGCTACACCTTC.